This is a list of T cell receptor beta chains from one sample in a study of T-cell memory formation after mild COVID-19. MiXCR, run by TCRdb on the 5' RACE reads, gives a single entry per CDR3 protein. The sample lists over 350,000 distinct CDR3 sequences, about 16% occurring once. Material for sequencing was PBMCs or a T cell subset sorted from them (not recorded which). The source of these receptors is a man in his late teens or twenties who had mild COVID-19 (a few samples of this study predate the infection). Cell type and time point are not known. CDR3s include the opening cysteine and the closing phenylalanine or tryptophan. Fields, in order: D gene, V gene, J gene, clone size, CDR3 protein, CDR3 DNA. D genes are given only for firm matches. Size is omitted from some rows. Given values are once, few, many or a class for expanded clones.

NA	TRBV4-1	TRBJ1-2	NA	CASSLRQSNLYGYTF	TGCGCCAGCAGCCTTAGACAGTCTAACCTTTATGGCTACACCTTC
NA	TRBV28	TRBJ2-5	NA	CASSTGREETQYF	TGTGCCAGCAGTACAGGGAGGGAAGAGACCCAGTACTTC
NA	TRBV13	TRBJ1-1	NA	CASSSLGQGKTEAFF	TGTGCCAGCAGCTCGCTGGGGCAGGGGAAAACTGAAGCTTTCTTT
NA	TRBV4-1	TRBJ2-7	NA	CASSPEQANDEQYF	TGCGCCAGCAGCCCGGAGCAGGCGAATGACGAGCAGTACTTC
TRBD1	TRBV28	TRBJ1-1	NA	CASKDRVTEAFF	TGTGCCAGCAAGGACAGGGTCACTGAAGCTTTCTTT
NA	TRBV5-6	TRBJ2-3	NA	CASSLNSLDTQYF	TGTGCCAGCAGCTTAAACAGCCTGGATACGCAGTATTTT
NA	TRBV5-1	TRBJ1-1	NA	CASSLDFGKNTEAFF	TGCGCCAGCAGCTTGGATTTTGGCAAGAACACTGAAGCTTTCTTT
NA	TRBV7-8	TRBJ2-5	few	CASSINQETQYF	TGTGCCAGCAGCATCAACCAAGAGACCCAGTACTTC
NA	TRBV19	TRBJ1-1	few	CASSGRPWNMNTEAFF	TGTGCCAGTAGTGGTCGACCATGGAACATGAACACTGAAGCTTTCTTT
TRBD1	TRBV5-4	TRBJ2-3	many	CASSLDRGLTDTQYF	TGTGCCAGCAGCTTGGACAGGGGCCTCACAGATACGCAGTATTTT
NA	TRBV27	TRBJ1-2	many	CASGPTGYYGYTF	TGTGCCAGCGGTCCCACAGGGTACTATGGCTACACCTTC
NA	TRBV15	TRBJ2-5	NA	CATSTRGWETQYF	TGTGCCACCAGTACCCGGGGCTGGGAGACCCAGTACTTC
NA	TRBV4-1	TRBJ1-1	NA	CASSQLPGGVSEAFF	TGCGCCAGCAGCCAACTTCCTGGCGGAGTATCAGAAGCTTTCTTT
TRBD2	TRBV3-1	TRBJ2-3	few	CASSETGSGANTDTQYF	TGTGCCAGCAGCGAGACGGGTAGCGGGGCCAACACAGATACGCAGTATTTT
NA	TRBV7-2	TRBJ1-2	NA	CASSPPGSFNYGYTF	TGTGCCAGCAGCCCCCCGGGTAGCTTTAACTATGGCTACACCTTC
TRBD2	TRBV4-3	TRBJ2-3	NA	CASSQGAGGGLTDTQYF	TGCGCCAGCAGCCAAGGGGCTGGCGGGGGACTCACAGATACGCAGTATTTT
NA	TRBV5-1	TRBJ1-5	many	CASSLYGDQPQHF	TGCGCCAGCAGCTTATATGGGGATCAGCCCCAGCATTTT
NA	TRBV5-1	TRBJ1-5	few	CASSLSPDVGQPQHF	TGCGCCAGCAGCTTGAGCCCAGACGTGGGCCAGCCCCAGCATTTT
NA	TRBV5-1	TRBJ2-2	NA	CASSFRTLNTGELFF	TGCGCCAGCAGCTTCCGGACGCTGAACACCGGGGAGCTGTTTTTT
TRBD1	TRBV12-3/TRBV12-4	TRBJ1-5	NA	CASRPDRGNQPQHF	TGTGCCAGCAGACCTGACAGGGGCAATCAGCCCCAGCATTTT
NA	TRBV6-5	TRBJ2-1	NA	CASSYSAGNYNEQFF	TGTGCCAGCAGTTACTCGGCAGGGAACTACAATGAGCAGTTCTTC
NA	TRBV4-1	TRBJ2-7	few	CASSQGLGPFYEQYF	TGCGCCAGCAGCCAAGGCTTGGGGCCTTTCTACGAGCAGTACTTC
NA	TRBV27	TRBJ2-5	NA	CASSSRDEVGGETQYF	TGTGCCAGCAGTAGCAGGGACGAGGTCGGGGGAGAGACCCAGTACTTC
NA	TRBV7-3	TRBJ2-1	NA	CASSPNLGYEQFF	TGTGCCAGCAGCCCGAACCTTGGGTATGAGCAGTTCTTC
NA	TRBV7-2	TRBJ2-3	few	CASSRRRRGSTDTQYF	TGTGCCAGCAGCAGGCGGCGGCGGGGAAGCACAGATACGCAGTATTTT
TRBD2	TRBV6-4	TRBJ2-4	many	CASTTTSGGWEDIQYF	TGTGCCAGCACCACTACTAGCGGGGGATGGGAGGACATTCAGTACTTC
NA	TRBV5-1	TRBJ2-5	NA	CASSLAGTRQETQYF	TGCGCCAGCAGCTTGGCCGGGACACGGCAAGAGACCCAGTACTTC
TRBD1	TRBV20-1	TRBJ1-1	NA	CSARTGGGTEAFF	TGCAGTGCTAGGACAGGGGGGGGCACTGAAGCTTTCTTT
NA	TRBV20-1	TRBJ2-1	few	CSAESGQLEQFF	TGCAGTGCGGAAAGCGGCCAACTTGAGCAGTTCTTC
NA	TRBV7-8	TRBJ1-1	many	CASSSGLRNTEAFF	TGTGCCAGCAGCTCGGGCCTTCGGAACACTGAAGCTTTCTTT
NA	TRBV28	TRBJ1-2	few	CASSSAVRAGYTF	TGTGCCAGCAGTTCCGCGGTTCGGGCGGGCTACACCTTC
NA	TRBV20-1	TRBJ2-1	NA	CSARGSGSSYNEQFF	TGCAGTGCTAGAGGTTCAGGGAGCTCCTACAATGAGCAGTTCTTC